This T cell receptor (beta chain) came from a study of CD8+CD57+ T cells in acquired aplastic anemia. Study information: Recorded DNA amounts for sorted CD4+ and CD8+ cells had an average of around 3.5 ug.

Genomic DNA acted as the template from which TCR beta VDJ combination and CDR3 sequence profiling were carried out. MiXCR, applied by TCRdb to the reads, yields one record per CDR3 protein. This sample has 35,000 to 45,000 distinct CDR3 sequences, with about 65% found just once. Germline CDR1 is SGHKS and CDR2 is YYEKEE (reference sequence). This CDR3 is built from 16 residues. Trimming at V came to 0 bases and at J to 2 bases, leaving 6 bases not matched to a gene. In its sample, this clonotype was seen once. This clonotype originated in a human donor in good health, serving as a control. V and J are TRBV5-5 and TRBJ2-7; the match to TRBD1 covers 9 bases. Sequenced: sorted CD4+, CD8+, or CD8+CD57+ T cells (not recorded which) from PBMCs. The CDR3 sequence: CASSLARDRVPYEQYF. In nucleotides, the CDR3 is TGTGCCAGCAGCTTGGCGCGGGACAGGGTCCCCTACGAGCAGTACTTC.